The TCR beta chain described here comes from a study of T cell changes during pregnancy in multiple sclerosis. From germline, CDR1 is MDHEN and CDR2 SYDVKM. This CDR3 is 13 amino acids long. V was pared by 7 bases and J by 4 bases, with 7 bases of the junction left unmatched. Only in-frame clones appear in the TCRdb table, and some are missing; sequencing was by immunoSEQ multiplex PCR. The sample comprises almost 20,000 clones, 88% of which are singletons, and about 7.7% rests with the top ten. The sequenced sample was CD8+ T cells from peripheral blood mononuclear cells, obtained in the third trimester of pregnancy. This receptor was identified in a female donor in good health, enrolled as a control in a pregnancy study. V is TRBV28 and J is TRBJ2-7, with 7 bases lining up with TRBD1. CDR3 region: CASTRQGDYEQYF. Here the CDR3 DNA reads TGTGCCAGCACTAGACAGGGAGATTACGAGCAGTACTTC.